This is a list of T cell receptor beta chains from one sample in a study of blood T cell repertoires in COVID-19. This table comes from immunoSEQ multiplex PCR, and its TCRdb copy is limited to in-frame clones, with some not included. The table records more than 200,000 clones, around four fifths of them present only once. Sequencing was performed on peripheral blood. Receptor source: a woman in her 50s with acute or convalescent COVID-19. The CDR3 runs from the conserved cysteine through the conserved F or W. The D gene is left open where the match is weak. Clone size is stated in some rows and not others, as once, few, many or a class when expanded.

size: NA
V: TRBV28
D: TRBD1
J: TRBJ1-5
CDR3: CASSPLGQGSGNQPQHF
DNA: TGTGCCAGCAGTCCCCTGGGACAGGGGTCAGGGAATCAGCCCCAGCATTTT

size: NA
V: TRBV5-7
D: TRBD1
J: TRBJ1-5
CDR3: CASSLDRGRRGNQPQHF
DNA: TGTGCCAGCAGCTTGGACAGGGGGCGCAGAGGGAATCAGCCCCAGCATTTT

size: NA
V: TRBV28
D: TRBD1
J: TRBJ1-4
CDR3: CASSSYRGQGEKLFF
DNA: TGTGCCAGCAGTTCCTACCGAGGACAGGGTGAAAAACTGTTTTTT

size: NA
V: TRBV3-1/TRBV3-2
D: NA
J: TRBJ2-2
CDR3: CASSQVVAGELFF
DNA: TGTGCCAGCAGCCAAGTAGTCGCCGGGGAGCTGTTTTTT

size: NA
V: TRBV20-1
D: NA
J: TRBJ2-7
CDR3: CSAFRGEQYF
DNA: TGCAGTGCCTTCAGGGGAGAGCAGTACTTC

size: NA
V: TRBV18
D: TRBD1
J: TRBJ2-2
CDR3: CASSPGQGTGELFF
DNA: TGTGCCAGCTCACCGGGACAGGGGACCGGGGAGCTGTTTTTT

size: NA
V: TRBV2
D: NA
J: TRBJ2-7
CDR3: CATRLSSEQYF
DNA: TGTGCCACCCGATTATCCAGCGAGCAGTACTTC

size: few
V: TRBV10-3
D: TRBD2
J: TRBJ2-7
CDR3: CAIRFAGTSNEQYF
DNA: TGTGCCATCAGATTTGCCGGGACTAGCAACGAGCAGTACTTC

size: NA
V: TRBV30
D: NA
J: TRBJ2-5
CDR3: CAWTAPVGGRETQYF
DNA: TGTGCCTGGACCGCCCCGGTGGGGGGACGAGAGACCCAGTACTTC

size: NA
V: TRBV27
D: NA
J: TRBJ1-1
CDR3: CASSLQGSTTEAFF
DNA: TGTGCCAGCAGTTTACAGGGGTCGACCACTGAAGCTTTCTTT

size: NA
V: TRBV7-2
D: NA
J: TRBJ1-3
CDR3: CASTFRGAHGNTIYF
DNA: TGTGCCAGCACCTTTCGGGGGGCGCACGGAAACACCATATATTTT

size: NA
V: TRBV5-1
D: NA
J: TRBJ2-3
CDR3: CASSLVPASGADTQYF
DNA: TGCGCCAGCAGCTTGGTTCCGGCCTCCGGGGCAGATACGCAGTATTTT

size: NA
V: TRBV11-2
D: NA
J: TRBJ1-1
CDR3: CASSLESQGRAFF
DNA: TGTGCCAGCAGCTTAGAAAGTCAGGGTCGGGCTTTCTTT

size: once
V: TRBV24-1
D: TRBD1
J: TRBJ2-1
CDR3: CATSDPPTGFNEQFF
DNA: TGTGCCACCAGTGACCCCCCGACAGGGTTCAATGAGCAGTTCTTC

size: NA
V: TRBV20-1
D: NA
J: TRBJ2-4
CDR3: CSASLDSAVAKNIQYF
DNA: TGCAGTGCTAGTCTGGACTCCGCTGTTGCCAAAAACATTCAGTACTTC

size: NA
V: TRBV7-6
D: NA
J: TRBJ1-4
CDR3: CASSPTRTTNEKLFF
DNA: TGTGCCAGCAGCCCGACACGGACAACTAATGAAAAACTGTTTTTT

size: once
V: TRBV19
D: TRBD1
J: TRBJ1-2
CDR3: CASSFGQGADYGYTF
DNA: TGTGCCAGTTCCTTCGGACAGGGGGCTGACTATGGCTACACCTTC

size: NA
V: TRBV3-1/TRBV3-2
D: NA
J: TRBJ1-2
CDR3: CASSQDFTGFGGYTF
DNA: TGTGCCAGCAGCCAAGATTTCACGGGATTCGGTGGCTACACCTTC

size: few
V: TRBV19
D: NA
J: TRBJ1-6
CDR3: CASSITSRSLSSPLHF
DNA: TGTGCCAGTAGTATAACATCCAGGTCCCTAAGTTCACCCCTCCACTTT

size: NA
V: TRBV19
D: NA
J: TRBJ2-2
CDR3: CASGTLASVRTGELFF
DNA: TGTGCCAGCGGGACTCTGGCAAGTGTTAGGACCGGGGAGCTGTTTTTT

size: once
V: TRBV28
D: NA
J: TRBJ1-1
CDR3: CASSLSQGGTEAFF
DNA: TGTGCCAGCAGTTTATCACAGGGAGGGACTGAAGCTTTCTTT

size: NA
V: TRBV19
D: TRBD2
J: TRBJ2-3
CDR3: CASRKLARGGADTQYF
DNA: TGTGCCAGTAGGAAACTAGCGCGAGGAGGGGCAGATACGCAGTATTTT

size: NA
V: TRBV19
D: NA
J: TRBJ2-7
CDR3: CASSLQGSYEQYF
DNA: TGTGCCAGTAGTCTTCAGGGTTCCTACGAGCAGTACTTC

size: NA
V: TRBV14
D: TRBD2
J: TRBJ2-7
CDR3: CASSRTSGFYEQYF
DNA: TGTGCCAGCAGCCGGACTAGCGGATTCTACGAGCAGTACTTC

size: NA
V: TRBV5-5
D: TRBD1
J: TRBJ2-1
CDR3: CASSLRTDRGEQFF
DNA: TGTGCCAGCAGCTTGAGGACCGACAGGGGTGAGCAGTTCTTC

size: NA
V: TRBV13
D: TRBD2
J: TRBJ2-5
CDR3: CASSYITSGSETQYF
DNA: TGTGCCAGCAGCTATATAACTAGCGGGAGTGAGACCCAGTACTTC

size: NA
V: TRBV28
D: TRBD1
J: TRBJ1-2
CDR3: CASTVTAGGALRANYGYTF
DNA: TGTGCCAGCACCGTGACGGCAGGGGGCGCCTTACGAGCTAACTATGGCTACACCTTC

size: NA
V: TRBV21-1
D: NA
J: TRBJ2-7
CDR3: CASSNETGGVYEQYF
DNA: TGTGCCAGCAGCAATGAGACAGGGGGCGTCTACGAGCAGTACTTC

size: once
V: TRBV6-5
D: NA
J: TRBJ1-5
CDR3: CASSYSSLQPQHF
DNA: TGTGCCAGCAGTTACTCGAGTCTTCAGCCCCAGCATTTT

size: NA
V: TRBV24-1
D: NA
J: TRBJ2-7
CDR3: CATSDSVAKGGPHYEQYF
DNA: TGTGCCACCAGTGATTCCGTAGCCAAAGGAGGCCCTCACTACGAGCAGTACTTC

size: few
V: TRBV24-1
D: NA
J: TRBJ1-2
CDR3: CATSDFGRSYGYTF
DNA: TGTGCCACCAGTGATTTCGGGAGATCCTATGGCTACACCTTC

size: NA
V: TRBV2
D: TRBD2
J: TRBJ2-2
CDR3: CASSGTSGTFNTGELFF
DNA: TGTGCCAGCAGCGGCACTAGCGGGACCTTTAACACCGGGGAGCTGTTTTTT

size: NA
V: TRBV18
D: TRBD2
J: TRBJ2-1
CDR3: CASSWTSGSDNEQFF
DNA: TGTGCCAGCTCGTGGACTAGCGGGAGCGACAATGAGCAGTTCTTC

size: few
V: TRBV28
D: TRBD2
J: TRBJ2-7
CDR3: CASLPAGVSVGEQYF
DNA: TGTGCCAGCCTTCCCGCGGGGGTATCGGTAGGCGAGCAGTACTTC

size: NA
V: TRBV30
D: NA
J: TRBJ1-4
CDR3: CAWSDGSEGWRGLFDEKLFF
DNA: TGTGCCTGGAGTGATGGGTCTGAGGGGTGGAGGGGACTTTTCGATGAAAAACTGTTTTTT

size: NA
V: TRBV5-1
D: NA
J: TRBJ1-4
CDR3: CASSRMTDSATNEKLFF
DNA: TGCGCCAGCAGCCGGATGACAGATTCCGCAACTAATGAAAAACTGTTTTTT